Listed below are T cell receptor beta chains from one sample, sequenced in a study of blood T cell repertoires in COVID-19. Sequencing used immunoSEQ multiplex PCR; TCRdb keeps in-frame clones, though not all of them. The table has some 250,000 clones, 85% to 90% seen once. Sequencing was carried out using PBMCs or T cells enriched from blood (not recorded which). Receptors were obtained from a man aged 35 to 55 who had recovered from COVID-19. CDR3s include the opening cysteine and the closing phenylalanine or tryptophan. The D gene is left open where the match is weak. Rows may omit the clone size; those that give it use once, few, many or a size class.

d_gene | j_gene | v_gene | len | abundance | CDR3nt | CDR3aa
NA | TRBJ1-1 | TRBV7-9 | 14 | NA | TGTGCCACCATTTCTGGGCAGGGGTACACTGAAGCTTTCTTT | CATISGQGYTEAFF
TRBD1 | TRBJ2-7 | TRBV6-5 | 14 | NA | TGTGCCAGCAGTTTCAGGGGGCACTCCTACGAGCAGTACTTC | CASSFRGHSYEQYF
NA | TRBJ2-3 | TRBV5-1 | 14 | NA | TGCGCCAGCAGCACGGACACCCAAACAGATACGCAGTATTTT | CASSTDTQTDTQYF
NA | TRBJ1-4 | TRBV9 | 14 | NA | TGTGCCAGCAGCCCGGGGGGAGGGAATGAAAAACTGTTTTTT | CASSPGGGNEKLFF
NA | TRBJ1-1 | TRBV30 | 16 | NA | TGTGCCTGGAATAGGGGAGGGAGGCGAGCCGGAACTGAAGCTTTCTTT | CAWNRGGRRAGTEAFF
NA | TRBJ2-7 | TRBV7-9 | 14 | NA | TGTGCCAGCAGCCCCCTGAGTTATTCCTACGAGCAGTACTTC | CASSPLSYSYEQYF
TRBD1 | TRBJ2-6 | TRBV20-1 | 19 | NA | TGCAGTGCTAGTGAGAGTCCGGGACAGGGGACATCCGGGGCCAACGTCCTGACTTTC | CSASESPGQGTSGANVLTF
TRBD2 | TRBJ2-7 | TRBV7-9 | 16 | NA | TGTGCCAGCAGCACCCGACTAGCGGCGAGCTCCTACGAGCAGTACTTC | CASSTRLAASSYEQYF
TRBD1 | TRBJ1-6 | TRBV9 | 15 | NA | TGTGCCAGCAGCACCCGGGACAGTACTTATTCACCCCTCCACTTT | CASSTRDSTYSPLHF
NA | TRBJ2-7 | TRBV28 | 13 | NA | TGTGCCAGCAGTTTCCAGGGATTCTACGAGCAGTACTTC | CASSFQGFYEQYF
NA | TRBJ1-5 | TRBV5-1 | 14 | few | TGCGCCAGCAGCTTGACAGGGATGAATCAGCCCCAGCATTTT | CASSLTGMNQPQHF
TRBD2 | TRBJ2-1 | TRBV6-2/TRBV6-3 | 15 | NA | TGTGCCAGCAGCGACCGGACTAGCAACTACAATGAGCAGTTCTTC | CASSDRTSNYNEQFF
TRBD1 | TRBJ2-2 | TRBV5-1 | 20 | NA | TGCGCCAGCAGCTCCCTGGGTAGAGGGGGCGCTTTAAGGAACACCGGGGAGCTGTTTTTT | CASSSLGRGGALRNTGELFF
TRBD1 | TRBJ1-1 | TRBV5-1 | 16 | NA | TGCGCCAGCAGCCAGGACAGGGGCCTCATGAACACTGAAGCTTTCTTT | CASSQDRGLMNTEAFF
TRBD1 | TRBJ1-4 | TRBV18 | 17 | NA | TGTGCCAGCTCACCAGTCCCAGGGGGCTCATCTAATGAAAAACTGTTTTTT | CASSPVPGGSSNEKLFF
NA | TRBJ1-3 | TRBV11-2 | 19 | NA | TGTGCCAGCAGCTTAGGTTATCGCGAGGGATCGGAACCTGGAAACACCATATATTTT | CASSLGYREGSEPGNTIYF
NA | TRBJ2-1 | TRBV11-2 | 12 | NA | TGTGCCAGCAGCTTGAAAGCGAATGAGCAGTTCTTC | CASSLKANEQFF
TRBD1 | TRBJ2-7 | TRBV11-2 | 15 | NA | TGTGCCAGCAGCTTTCAATGGTTACAGGGGCACGAGCAGTACTTC | CASSFQWLQGHEQYF
NA | TRBJ1-1 | TRBV12-3/TRBV12-4 | 11 | NA | TGTGCCAGCGGTGGTCGGGCTGAAGCTTTCTTT | CASGGRAEAFF
TRBD1 | TRBJ1-5 | TRBV14 | 15 | NA | TGTGCCAGCAGCCAAGGGACAGGTAGGAATCAGCCCCAGCATTTT | CASSQGTGRNQPQHF
NA | TRBJ2-7 | TRBV28 | 13 | NA | TGTGCCAGCAGTTCTAGACCGGGAAGCGAGAAGTACTTC | CASSSRPGSEKYF
TRBD2 | TRBJ2-3 | TRBV29-1 | 13 | NA | TGCAGCGTTGCTAAGCGGGAGTCAGATACGCAGTATTTT | CSVAKRESDTQYF
NA | TRBJ2-1 | TRBV6-5 | 15 | NA | TGTGCCAGCAGCCTCAGGGGGGAGCCCTACAATGAGCAGTTCTTC | CASSLRGEPYNEQFF
NA | TRBJ1-1 | TRBV18 | 14 | NA | TGTGCCAGCTCACCATCGAGCTTGAACACTGAAGCTTTCTTT | CASSPSSLNTEAFF
NA | TRBJ1-2 | TRBV12-3/TRBV12-4 | 12 | NA | TGTGCCAGCAGTTTGGGGGGAGGTGGCTACACCTTC | CASSLGGGGYTF
NA | TRBJ2-1 | TRBV4-1 | 14 | NA | TGCGCCAGCAGCCAAGTTCCCGGGAAGGATGAGCAGTTCTTC | CASSQVPGKDEQFF
NA | TRBJ2-7 | TRBV19 | 13 | NA | TGTGCCAGTAGTATATACAGGGACTACGAGCAGTACTTC | CASSIYRDYEQYF
NA | TRBJ2-2 | TRBV19 | 13 | NA | TGTGCCAGTAGTGTCGGGTCCACCGGGGAGCTGTTTTTT | CASSVGSTGELFF
TRBD1 | TRBJ2-1 | TRBV3-1/TRBV3-2 | 16 | NA | TGTGCCAGCAGCCAAGATCGACAGGGGGCCGTAAATGAGCAGTTCTTC | CASSQDRQGAVNEQFF
TRBD1 | TRBJ2-7 | TRBV19 | 14 | once | TGTGCCAGTAGTTTCACAGGGGGCTCCTACGAGCAGTACTTC | CASSFTGGSYEQYF
NA | TRBJ1-2 | TRBV11-3 | 14 | NA | TGTGCCAGCAGCTTAGTTGCCAGAGGTTATGGCTACACCTTC | CASSLVARGYGYTF
NA | TRBJ1-1 | TRBV6-1 | 14 | once | TGTGCCAGCAGTGACAGGCAGTGGAACACTGAAGCTTTCTTT | CASSDRQWNTEAFF
TRBD1 | TRBJ2-7 | TRBV27 | 14 | NA | TGTGCCAGCAGGGCAGGGGGCGGGTCCTACGAGCAGTACTTC | CASRAGGGSYEQYF
TRBD2 | TRBJ2-5 | TRBV5-1 | 15 | NA | TGCGCCAGCAGTGGGGGGGACGGGAGTGAGGAGACCCAGTACTTC | CASSGGDGSEETQYF
NA | TRBJ1-1 | TRBV7-2 | 14 | NA | TGTGCCAGCAGCTCAAGCCTGACGGGCACTGAAGCTTTCTTT | CASSSSLTGTEAFF
NA | TRBJ1-1 | TRBV9 | 18 | NA | TGTGCCAGCAGCGCAAGCCCCACAGGGTCAATTGGGAACACTGAAGCTTTCTTT | CASSASPTGSIGNTEAFF
NA | TRBJ2-3 | TRBV11-3 | 16 | NA | TGTGCCAGCAGTTTAATTACTTGGGGGGGCACAGATACGCAGTATTTT | CASSLITWGGTDTQYF
NA | TRBJ2-7 | TRBV12-3/TRBV12-4 | 13 | NA | TGTGCCAGCAGTTTTGGGGGGACCGACGAGCAGTACTTC | CASSFGGTDEQYF
TRBD2 | TRBJ2-7 | TRBV18 | 16 | NA | TGTGCCAGCTCACCAACCCCTCGGGGGGGCACCTACGAGCAGTACTTC | CASSPTPRGGTYEQYF
TRBD2 | TRBJ2-3 | TRBV20-1 | 15 | NA | TGCAGTGCTAGTCCTACTAGCGGACTCACAGATACGCAGTATTTT | CSASPTSGLTDTQYF
TRBD1 | TRBJ1-1 | TRBV28 | 17 | NA | TGTGCCAGCAGTTTACTAACCGCCGGGACAGGGAACACTGAAGCTTTCTTT | CASSLLTAGTGNTEAFF
NA | TRBJ2-5 | TRBV9 | 15 | NA | TGTGCCAGCAGCGTAGAACCTAATAAGCAAGAGACCCAGTACTTC | CASSVEPNKQETQYF